A selection of T cell receptor beta chains follows, all from one sample in a study of shared clonotypes between healthy human individuals. Data came from immunoSEQ multiplex PCR; TCRdb stores just in-frame clones and leaves some out. This repertoire shows a few million clones, about 92% found once; its top ten account for about 0.37%. Sequenced sample: naive CD4+ T cells from PBMCs. Receptors originate from a man between 18 and 35 years old in good health. Some clones in this sample may be carry-over from other donors' samples. Both conserved end residues are trimmed from each CDR3. The order of the fields is D gene, V gene, J gene, CDR3 protein. The D gene is left open where the match is weak.

TRBD2	TRBV5-1	TRBJ2-3	ASSLTPLAGGGPAQY
TRBD1	TRBV6-1	TRBJ1-1	ASRTGGSVTEAF
TRBD1	TRBV4-1	TRBJ1-1	ASSQGDRGVRTEAF
TRBD2	TRBV5-4	TRBJ2-2	ASSSGGAGTGELF
.	TRBV19	TRBJ2-7	ASSITQGSYEQY
.	TRBV29-1	TRBJ2-1	SVEGWGTSYNEQF
.	TRBV19	TRBJ2-1	ASSINLANEQF
.	TRBV10-3	TRBJ1-1	AISERQMNTEAF
.	TRBV5-6	TRBJ2-6	ASSLGTGAGPGANVLT
TRBD1	TRBV7-8	TRBJ1-1	ASSKGTGNTEAF
.	TRBV7-2	TRBJ1-5	ASSLTGNQPQH
TRBD1	TRBV19	TRBJ2-7	ASSIAGTGAYEQY
TRBD1	TRBV29-1	TRBJ2-1	SVETGGARYSEQF
TRBD1	TRBV19	TRBJ1-1	ASSIPPGTGGNTEAF
.	TRBV25-1	TRBJ2-7	ASRSPGVDEQY
TRBD1	TRBV18	TRBJ1-1	ASSPGGQGTEAF
.	TRBV5-1	TRBJ2-7	ASSFGTALFDEQY
.	TRBV5-1	TRBJ2-2	ASSLQQGNTGELF
.	TRBV5-6	TRBJ2-5	ASSLRQGLQETQY
TRBD1	TRBV5-4	TRBJ1-4	ASRDDRGNEKLF
.	TRBV9	TRBJ1-1	ASTFLETNTEAF
.	TRBV6-5	TRBJ1-1	ASSYLGNGEAF
.	TRBV6-1	TRBJ1-1	ASSDGQLVNTEAF
TRBD2	TRBV27	TRBJ2-5	ASSFLRDRGLRGTSGSGETQY
.	TRBV7-9	TRBJ2-5	ASSARGGDARTQY
.	TRBV18	TRBJ1-2	ASSPPSRQDYGYT
TRBD2	TRBV5-1	TRBJ2-7	ASSLEASGSYEQY